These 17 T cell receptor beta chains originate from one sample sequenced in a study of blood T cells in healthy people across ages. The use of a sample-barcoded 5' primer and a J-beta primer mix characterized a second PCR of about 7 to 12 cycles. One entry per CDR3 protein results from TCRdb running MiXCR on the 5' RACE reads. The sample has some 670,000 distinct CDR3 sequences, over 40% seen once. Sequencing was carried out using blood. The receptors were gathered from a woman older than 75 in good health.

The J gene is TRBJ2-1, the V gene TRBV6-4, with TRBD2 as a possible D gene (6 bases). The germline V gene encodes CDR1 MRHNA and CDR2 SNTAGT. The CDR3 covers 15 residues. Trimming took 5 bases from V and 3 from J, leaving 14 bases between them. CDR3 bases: TGTGCCAGCAGTTCCGAGTGCGGGATCTACAATGAGCAGTTCTTC. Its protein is CASSSECGIYNEQFF.

CDR3 nucleotide sequence: TGTGCCGCCGGAGGACAGGTCTACAATGAGCAGTTCTTC. Residues: CAAGGQVYNEQFF. The chain is built from TRBV30 and TRBJ2-1, with 7 bases matching TRBD1. This CDR3 has 13 residues. J gave up 3 bases and V 8 bases, and 7 bases lay outside the gene matches. CDR1 is GTSNPN, CDR2 SVGIG, per germline (reference sequence).

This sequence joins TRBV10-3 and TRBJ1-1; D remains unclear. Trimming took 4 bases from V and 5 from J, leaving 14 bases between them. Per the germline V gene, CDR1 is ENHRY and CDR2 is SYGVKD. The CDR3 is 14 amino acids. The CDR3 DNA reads TGTGCCATCAGTGCCGGGCGCAGAGGGACTGAAGCTTTCTTT. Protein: CAISAGRRGTEAFF.

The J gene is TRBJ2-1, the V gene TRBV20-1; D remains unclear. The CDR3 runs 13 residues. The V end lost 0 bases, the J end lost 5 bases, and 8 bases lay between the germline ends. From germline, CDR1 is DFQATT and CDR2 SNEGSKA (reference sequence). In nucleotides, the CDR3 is TGCAGTGCTAGAGAGGGCAACGACAATGAGCAGTTCTTC. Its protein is CSAREGNDNEQFF.

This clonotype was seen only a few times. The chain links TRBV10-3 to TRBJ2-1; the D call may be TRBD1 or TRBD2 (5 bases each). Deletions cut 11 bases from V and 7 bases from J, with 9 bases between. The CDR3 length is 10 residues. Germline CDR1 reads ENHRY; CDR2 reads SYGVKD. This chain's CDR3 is CAGGNNEQFF. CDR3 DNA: TGTGCCGGGGGTAATAATGAGCAGTTCTTC.

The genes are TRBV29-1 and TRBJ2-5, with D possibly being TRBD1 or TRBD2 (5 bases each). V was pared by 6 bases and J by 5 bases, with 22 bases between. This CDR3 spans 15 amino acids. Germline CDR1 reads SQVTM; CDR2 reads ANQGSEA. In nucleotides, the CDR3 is TGCAGCGTCGACCCACTAGGGGATAGCTCTGAGACCCAGTACTTC. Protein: CSVDPLGDSSETQYF.

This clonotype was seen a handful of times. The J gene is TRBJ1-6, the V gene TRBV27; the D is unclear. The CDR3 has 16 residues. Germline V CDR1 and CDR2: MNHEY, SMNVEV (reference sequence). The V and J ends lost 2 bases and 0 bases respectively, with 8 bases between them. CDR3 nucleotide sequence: TGTGCCAGCAGTTTAAAGCCGTACTCCTATAATTCACCCCTCCACTTT. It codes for CASSLKPYSYNSPLHF.

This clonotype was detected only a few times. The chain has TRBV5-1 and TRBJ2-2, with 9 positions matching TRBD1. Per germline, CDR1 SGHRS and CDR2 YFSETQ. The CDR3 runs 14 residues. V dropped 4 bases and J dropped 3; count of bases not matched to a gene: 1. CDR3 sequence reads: CASSGTGHTGELFF. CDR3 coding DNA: TGCGCCAGCAGCGGGACAGGGCACACCGGGGAGCTGTTTTTT. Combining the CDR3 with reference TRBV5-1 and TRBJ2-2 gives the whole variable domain KAGVTQTPRYLIKTRGQQVTLSCSPISGHRSVSWYQQTPGQGLQFLFEYFSETQRNKGNFPGRFSGRQFSNSRSEMNVSTLELGDSALYLCASSGTGHTGELFFGEGSRLTVL.

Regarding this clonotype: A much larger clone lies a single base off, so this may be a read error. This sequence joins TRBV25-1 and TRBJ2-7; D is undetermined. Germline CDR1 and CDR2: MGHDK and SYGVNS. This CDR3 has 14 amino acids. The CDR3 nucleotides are TGTGCCAGCAGTGAACAATTCCTAAGTTACGGGCAGTACTTC. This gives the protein CASSEQFLSYGQYF.

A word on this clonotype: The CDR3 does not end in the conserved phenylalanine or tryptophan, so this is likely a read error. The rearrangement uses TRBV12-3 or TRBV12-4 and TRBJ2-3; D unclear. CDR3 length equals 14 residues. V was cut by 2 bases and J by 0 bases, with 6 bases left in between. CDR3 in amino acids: CASSLTSSTDTQYI. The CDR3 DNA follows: TGTGCCAGCAGTTTAACCAGCAGCACAGATACGCAGTATATT.

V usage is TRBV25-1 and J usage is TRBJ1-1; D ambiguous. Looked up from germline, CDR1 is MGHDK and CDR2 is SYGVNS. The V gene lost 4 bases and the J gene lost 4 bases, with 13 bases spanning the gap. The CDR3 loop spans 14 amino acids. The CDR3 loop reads CASSVGGLRTEAFF. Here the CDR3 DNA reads TGTGCCAGCAGTGTGGGTGGTCTGCGCACTGAAGCTTTCTTT.

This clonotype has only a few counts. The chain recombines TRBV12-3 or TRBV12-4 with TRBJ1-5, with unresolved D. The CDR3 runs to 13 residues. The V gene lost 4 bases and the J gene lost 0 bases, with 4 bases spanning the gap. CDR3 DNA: TGTGCCAGCAGTTACGTTAGCAATCAGCCCCAGCATTTT. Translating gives CASSYVSNQPQHF.

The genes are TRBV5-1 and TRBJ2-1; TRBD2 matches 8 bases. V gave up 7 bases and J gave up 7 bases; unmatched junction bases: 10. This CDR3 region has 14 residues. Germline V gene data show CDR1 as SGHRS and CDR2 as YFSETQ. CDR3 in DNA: TGCGCCAGCCGCAGCGGGAGCTCGATGAATGAGCAGTTCTTC. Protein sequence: CASRSGSSMNEQFF.

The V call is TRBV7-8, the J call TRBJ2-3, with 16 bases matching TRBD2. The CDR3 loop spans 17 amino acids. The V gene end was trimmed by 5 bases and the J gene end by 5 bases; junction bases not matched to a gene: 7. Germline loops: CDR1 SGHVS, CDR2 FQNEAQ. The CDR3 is CASSGGTSGGARDTQYF. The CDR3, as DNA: TGTGCCAGCAGCGGGGGGACTAGCGGGGGGGCCAGAGATACGCAGTATTTT.

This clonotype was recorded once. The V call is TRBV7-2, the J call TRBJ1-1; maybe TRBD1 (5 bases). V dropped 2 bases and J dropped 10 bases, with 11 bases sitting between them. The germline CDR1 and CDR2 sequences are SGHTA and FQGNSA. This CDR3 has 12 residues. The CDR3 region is CASSLRTPAAFF. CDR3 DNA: TGTGCCAGCAGCTTACGGACACCCGCAGCTTTCTTT.

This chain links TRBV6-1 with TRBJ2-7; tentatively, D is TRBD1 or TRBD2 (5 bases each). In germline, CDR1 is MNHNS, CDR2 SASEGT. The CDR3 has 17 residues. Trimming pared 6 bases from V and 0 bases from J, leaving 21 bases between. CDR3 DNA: TGTGCCAGCAGCCCCGGAGGTTTAGGACAATTCTCCTACGAGCAGTACTTC. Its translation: CASSPGGLGQFSYEQYF.

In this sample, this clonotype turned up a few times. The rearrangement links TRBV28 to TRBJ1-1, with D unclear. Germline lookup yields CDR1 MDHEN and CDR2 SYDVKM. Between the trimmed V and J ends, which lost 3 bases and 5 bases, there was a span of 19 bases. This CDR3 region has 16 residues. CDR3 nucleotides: TGTGCCAGCAGTTTCCTCGGAAGAAAAGAGGAGACTGAAGCTTTCTTT. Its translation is CASSFLGRKEETEAFF.